Following are 30 T cell receptor beta chains from one sample sequenced in a study of tumor-infiltrating lymphocytes in primary liver carcinoma. Extraction of RNA together with DNA used about 17-30 mg of unsorted bulk tissue. Reverse transcription of approximately 0.55 ug total RNA with a constant-region primer produced TCR beta cDNA. Three nested multiplex PCR rounds, a slightly modified ARM-PCR, produced the libraries for TCR beta. The first two PCR rounds, around 10 cycles each, used TRBV1-TRBV30 forward primers and a C-beta reverse primer. TCRdb recomputed calls from the multiplex PCR reads with MiXCR, one row per CDR3 protein. The data contain more than 60,000 distinct CDR3 sequences, approximately 74% of them singletons. Sequenced input: liver tumor tissue from sampling region 4. The subset denotes: tumor region T4, right-lateral pole. The receptor source for this set is a man aged 35 to 55 with primary liver carcinoma and hepatitis B virus infection.

This clonotype came up many times. The chain recombines TRBV6-1 with TRBJ2-2; TRBD1 is a possible D gene (5 bases). CDR3 length: 14 amino acids. V was pared by 7 bases and J by 1 base, with 10 bases between. From germline, CDR1 is MNHNS and CDR2 SASEGT. CDR3 nucleotides: TGTGCCAGCACCCCCCAGGGGAACACCGGGGAGCTGTTTTTT. As protein: CASTPQGNTGELFF.

This chain connects TRBV10-2 to TRBJ2-7, with a possible D match to TRBD2 (5 bases). Germline CDR1 and CDR2: WSHSY and SAAADI. V lost 0 bases and J lost 2, with 20 bases in between. The CDR3 runs 18 residues. The CDR3, as DNA: TGCGCCAGCAGTGAGTCGAGAGAGGGATTATCCTTTACCTACGAGCAGTACTTC. Protein: CASSESREGLSFTYEQYF.

At least ten counts were recorded for this clonotype. The V gene is TRBV12-3 or TRBV12-4, the J gene TRBJ2-7; D gene ambiguous. Trimming took 5 bases from V and 4 from J, leaving 15 bases between them. The CDR3 runs 14 residues. CDR3 nucleotides: TGTGCCAGCAGTCCCCGGGCCAGGAATTACGAGCAGTACTTC. Its translation is CASSPRARNYEQYF.

On this clonotype: Since the CDR3 does not end with the conserved phenylalanine or tryptophan, this likely comes from a read error. The chain has TRBV11-2 and TRBJ2-1, with D perhaps being TRBD1 or TRBD2 (5 bases each). Trimming stripped 9 bases from V and 8 bases from J, with 23 bases between. CDR1 SGHAT and CDR2 FQNNGV come from the germline V gene. The CDR3 consists of 15 residues. The CDR3 coding sequence is TGTGCCAGTGTACTAGGGGACCTCCAGGGACATGAGCAGTTCCTC. Amino acids: CASVLGDLQGHEQFL.

In the case of this clonotype: A read error is likely, as this CDR3 ends without the conserved phenylalanine or tryptophan. This chain connects TRBV11-2 to TRBJ2-5; weak D call: TRBD2 (6 bases). This CDR3 comprises 16 residues. CDR1 is SGHAT and CDR2 is FQNNGV in the germline V gene. The CDR3 reads CTSRSRDSAHQEIQYY. The CDR3 coding sequence is TGTACCAGCAGATCCCGGGACTCGGCTCACCAAGAGATCCAGTACTAT.

J is TRBJ2-6 and V is TRBV19; D not certain. The germline V and J ends were trimmed by 7 bases and 0 bases, with 10 bases remaining between them. The CDR3 has 15 residues. Germline CDR1 LNHDA, CDR2 SQIVND (reference sequence). The CDR3, as DNA: TGTGCCAGTACGCCGTACTACTCTGGGGCCAACGTCCTGACTTTC. It translates to CASTPYYSGANVLTF.

This chain uses TRBV6-1 with TRBJ1-5; D call uncertain. V was pared by 6 bases and J by 7 bases, with 13 bases between. Germline CDR1 MNHNS, CDR2 SASEGT. This CDR3 is built from 13 residues. For the CDR3, the DNA is TGTGCCAGCAGCCGACAAGGAGGGCAGCCCCAGCATTTT. As protein: CASSRQGGQPQHF.

This clonotype was observed many times. The V and J genes are TRBV28 and TRBJ2-7, with TRBD2 matching 8 bases. CDR3 length: 14 amino acids. Germline V gene lookup returns CDR1 MDHEN and CDR2 SYDVKM. J was trimmed by 2 bases and V by 1 base; bases with no gene match: 1. CDR3 sequence: CASSLSGGAYEQYF. As DNA, the CDR3 is TGTGCCAGCAGTTTATCGGGAGGGGCCTACGAGCAGTACTTC. The entire variable domain, with the rest obtained from reference TRBV28 and TRBJ2-7, is as follows: DVKVTQSSRYLVKRTGEKVFLECVQDMDHENMFWYRQDPGLGLRLIYFSYDVKMKEKGDIPEGYSVSREKKERFSLILESASTNQTSMYLCASSLSGGAYEQYFGPGTRLTVT.

Concerning this clonotype: One base away lies a much larger clone, so this may be a sequencing read error. The chain uses TRBV7-8 and TRBJ2-3; D not certain. V was pared by 5 bases and J by 5 bases, with 8 bases between. Germline V gene lookup returns CDR1 SGHVS and CDR2 FQNEAQ. This CDR3 region has 12 residues. The CDR3 sequence is CASSAPVDTQYF. CDR3 sequence (DNA): TGTGCCAGCAGCGCTCCCGTAGATACGCAGTATTTT.

This clonotype was counted ten times or more. The chain couples TRBV4-1 to TRBJ2-2, with TRBD1 identical over 8 bases. Germline V CDR1 and CDR2: MGHRA, YSYEKL. CDR3 length equals 17 residues. After removal of 4 bases from V and 3 bases from J, the junction contained 10 bases not matched to a gene. CDR3 sequence (DNA): TGCGCCAGCAGCCGACGCTCGCAGGGGGCTGACACCGGGGAGCTGTTTTTT. Amino acids: CASSRRSQGADTGELFF.

Comment on this clonotype: A read error may produce the germline difference seen at one junction end. The J gene is TRBJ2-7, the V gene TRBV4-1; possible D gene TRBD2, 6 bases. Looked up from germline, CDR1 is MGHRA and CDR2 is YSYEKL. This CDR3 is 14 amino acids long. The CDR3 DNA reads as TGCGCCAGCAGTCAAGATCTAATAGCGGAAGATCAGTACTTC. It specifies CASSQDLIAEDQYF.

This clonotype was counted ten times or more. The rearrangement links TRBV10-3 to TRBJ1-5; D might be TRBD1 (5 bases). Trimming pared 0 bases from V and 7 bases from J, leaving 16 bases between. This CDR3 contains 16 residues. Germline loops: CDR1 ENHRY, CDR2 SYGVKD. In DNA form, the CDR3 reads TGTGCCATCAGTGAGTCTACAGGAACCGAACGGCAGCCCCAGCATTTT. Translation gives CAISESTGTERQPQHF.

The sample holds one count of this clonotype. V and J are TRBV7-8 and TRBJ2-3; no definite D call. The germline V gene encodes CDR1 SGHVS and CDR2 FQNEAQ. CDR3 length equals 12 residues. The V end lost 7 bases, the J end lost 6 bases, and 11 bases lay between the germline ends. The CDR3: CASNTPVDTQYF. CDR3 bases: TGTGCCAGCAACACTCCCGTTGATACGCAGTATTTT.

Turning to this clonotype: One end of the junction fails to match germline, which may point to a read error. This chain links TRBV4-1 with TRBJ2-3; D remains unclear. From germline, CDR1 is MGHRA and CDR2 YSYEKL. The CDR3 covers 15 residues. For the CDR3, the DNA is TGCGCCAACAGCCAAGAGTCCAGCGGCACAGATACGCAGTATTTT. Protein sequence: CANSQESSGTDTQYF.

A word on this clonotype: A much more abundant neighbour one base away suggests this may be a read error. The rearrangement uses TRBV7-9 and TRBJ1-1; D gene uncertain. V was cut by 0 bases and J by 4 bases, with 12 bases left in between. Germline CDR1 SEHNR, CDR2 FQNEAQ (reference sequence). This CDR3 is built from 15 residues. This CDR3 reads CASSLATGMSTEAFF. Written as DNA, the CDR3 is TGTGCCAGCAGCTTAGCTACGGGTATGAGCACTGAAGCTTTCTTT.

In regard to this clonotype: A read error is possible here, since a much larger clone lies one base away. The chain uses TRBV5-4 and TRBJ2-7, with D perhaps assigned TRBD1 or TRBD2 (5 bases each). The CDR3 is made up of 13 amino acids. CDR1 and CDR2 (germline): SGHNT, YYREEE (reference sequence). V lost 5 bases to trimming and J lost 6 bases, with 15 bases between them. The CDR3 DNA reads as TGTGCCAGCAGTTCATACCATGGGACCGAGCAGTACTTC. Its protein product is CASSSYHGTEQYF. The full variable domain, with the rest looked up from reference TRBV5-4 and TRBJ2-7, is ETGVTQSPTHLIKTRGQQVTLRCSSQSGHNTVSWYQQALGQGPQFIFQYYREEENGRGNFPPRFSGLQFPNYSSELNVNALELDDSALYLCASSSYHGTEQYFGPGTRLTVT.

Regarding this clonotype: This sequence may be a read error, since a much larger clone differs from it by one base. The V call is TRBV6-4, the J call TRBJ1-1; 9 nucleotides agree with TRBD1. In germline, CDR1 is MRHNA, CDR2 SNTAGT. The CDR3 runs to 14 residues. Trimming removed 6 bases from V and 11 bases from J; junction bases left unmatched: 13. The CDR3 nucleotides read TGTGCCAGCAGGCGTCCCGGGACAGGGAGAGAGGCTTTCTTT. This translates into CASRRPGTGREAFF.

This clonotype was found a few times. At one boundary the junction diverges from the germline segment, which might be a read error. The rearrangement joins TRBV11-2 to TRBJ1-1; 10 bases agree with TRBD1. Germline assignment: CDR1 SGHAT and CDR2 FQNNGV. The length of the CDR3 is 14 residues. CDR3 in amino acids: CASRGDRGLTGAFF. In DNA form, the CDR3 reads TGTGCCAGCAGGGGGGACAGGGGACTCACTGGAGCTTTCTTT.

In the case of this clonotype: A much larger clone is a single base away; this may be a read error. The rearrangement joins TRBV6-5 to TRBJ2-7; D gene ambiguous. Germline V gene lookup returns CDR1 MNHEY and CDR2 SVGAGI. Trimming shortened V by 7 bases and J by 5 bases, and 12 bases separated the two germline ends. This CDR3 is built from 12 residues. The CDR3 reads CASNSLPDEQYF. The CDR3 coding sequence is TGTGCCAGCAATTCCCTCCCGGACGAGCAGTACTTC.

This clonotype was detected a few times. Being one base from a much bigger clone, this may be a read error. The chain combines TRBV6-5 with TRBJ2-7; no firm D call. CDR1 is MNHEY and CDR2 is SVGAGI in the germline V gene. This CDR3 comprises 12 residues. Trimming took 7 bases from V and 2 from J, leaving 9 bases between them. The CDR3 coding sequence is TGTGCCAGCAACTCAAGGGCCTACGAGCAGTACTTC. This gives the protein CASNSRAYEQYF.

This clonotype was seen ten or more times. The CDR3 loop reads CASSLGGDRGEQYF. In nucleotides, the CDR3 is TGTGCCAGCAGCCTCGGTGGGGACAGGGGAGAGCAGTACTTC. This chain connects TRBV7-3 to TRBJ2-7, with 10 bases aligning to TRBD1. There are 14 residues in the CDR3. Germline V lookup: CDR1 SGHTA, CDR2 FQGTGA. The trim removed 5 bases at V and 7 bases at J, leaving 8 bases unmatched. Variable domain in full (rest from reference TRBV7-3 and TRBJ2-7): GAGVSQTPSNKVTEKGKYVELRCDPISGHTALYWYRQSLGQGPEFLIYFQGTGAADDSGLPNDRFFAVRPEGSVSTLKIQRTERGDSAVYLCASSLGGDRGEQYFGPGTRLTVT.

With respect to this clonotype: A much larger clonotype is one base distant, so this may be a read error. V is TRBV30 and J is TRBJ1-1; D not certain. This CDR3 has 13 amino acids. Germline-derived CDR1 and CDR2 are GTSNPN and SVGIG (reference sequence). The CDR3 DNA sequence: TGTGTCTGGAGTATCAGAGGGAACACTGAAGCTTTCTTT. The encoded protein is CVWSIRGNTEAFF.

The V gene is TRBV24-1, the J gene TRBJ2-3, with 13 bases fitting TRBD2. CDR3 length: 18 residues. Germline CDR1 and CDR2: KGHDR and SFDVKD. After removal of 8 bases from V and 4 bases from J, the junction contained 14 bases not matched to a gene. The CDR3 DNA sequence: TGTGCCACCACCCTGGGGCCGACTAGCGGGAGGATGCCAGATACGCAGTATTTT. Translation gives CATTLGPTSGRMPDTQYF.

The chain employs TRBV2 and TRBJ1-5, with 7 bases that match TRBD1. Germline CDR1 and CDR2: SNHLY and FYNNEI. The CDR3 loop spans 17 amino acids. The junction had 12 bases not matched to a gene; V was cut back by 6 bases and J by 1 base. The CDR3 region has the DNA TGTGCCAGCAGCCTCAACCCGACAGGGCACAGCAATCAGCCCCAGCATTTT. It is translated as CASSLNPTGHSNQPQHF.

Ten or more counts support this clonotype. This rearrangement joins TRBV6-6 to TRBJ2-1, with D uncertain. Trimming left V 0 bases short and J 6 bases short, with 3 bases between. Germline CDR1 is MNHNY and CDR2 is SVGAGI (reference sequence). CDR3 length: 12 amino acids. CDR3 nucleotides: TGTGCCAGCAGTTACTCGGTCAATGAGCAGTTCTTC. This gives the protein CASSYSVNEQFF.

For this clonotype: A read error may account for a junction end that differs from germline. This chain uses TRBV13 with TRBJ1-5; possibly TRBD1 for D (6 bases). Germline loops: CDR1 PRHDT, CDR2 FYEKMQ (reference sequence). The CDR3 extends over 14 amino acids. DNA of the CDR3: TGTGCCTGCAGCTTAGGGAACAGGGATCAGCCCCAGCATTTT. Its translation is CACSLGNRDQPQHF.

This clonotype was picked up a small number of times. The V and J genes are TRBV7-3 and TRBJ2-5, with TRBD1 matching 10 bases. The CDR3 is made up of 15 amino acids. V was pared by 3 bases and J by 4 bases, with 5 bases of the junction left unmatched. Germline loops: CDR1 SGHTA, CDR2 FQGTGA. CDR3 bases: TGTGCCAGCAGCTTGGCCGGGACAGGGGCAGAGACCCAGTACTTC. Translation: CASSLAGTGAETQYF.

A word on this clonotype: No conserved phenylalanine or tryptophan is present at the end of the CDR3, so a read error is the likely explanation. The CDR3 region has the DNA TGTGCCATCAGCTCTACAGGGGGCCGGGGGTACGAGCAGTACCTC. As protein: CAISSTGGRGYEQYL. V gene TRBV11-2 combines with J gene TRBJ2-7; 9 bases are a match to TRBD1. CDR3 length: 15 amino acids. Germline CDR1 reads SGHAT; CDR2 reads FQNNGV.

A word on this clonotype: An end of the junction does not agree with germline; a read error may underlie this. The chain is built from TRBV10-3 and TRBJ2-1, with 8 bases identical to TRBD1. CDR1 and CDR2 (germline): ENHRY, SYGVKD. This CDR3 spans 14 amino acids. The CDR3 DNA reads TGTACCATCAGAGTCGGACAGGGAGAAGGCGAGCAGTTCTTC. Its protein is CTIRVGQGEGEQFF.

The rearrangement uses TRBV20-1 and TRBJ1-5; 8 bases are shared with TRBD1. V lost 8 bases to trimming and J lost 0 bases; unmatched junction nucleotides: 6. The CDR3 is made up of 14 amino acids. Germline CDR1 and CDR2: DFQATT and SNEGSKA (reference sequence). The DNA of the CDR3 is TGCAGTACTGAGGACAGGGCTAGCAATCAGCCCCAGCATTTT. Its translation: CSTEDRASNQPQHF.